This T cell receptor (beta chain) was profiled in a study of a mutant IDH1 vaccine in newly diagnosed glioma. Whole-study context: During weeks 1, 3, 5, 7, 11, 15, 19 and 23, patients received eight vaccinations.

Described time point: week 11, during vaccination. Topical imiquimod accompanied each vaccine dose, which consisted of 300 ug of mutant IDH1 20-mer peptide. The table lists this clone with a count of one. Its antigen is undetermined. Findings and caveats of the study: It was over 85% of patients that developed vaccine-induced immune responses.

Per the germline V gene, CDR1 is SGHVS and CDR2 is FQNEAQ. There are 17 residues in the CDR3. Between the trimmed V and J ends, which lost 0 bases and 0 bases, there was a span of 12 bases. Assay: immunoSEQ multiplex PCR; the TCRdb copy retains only in-frame clones and omits some. The table records around 26,000 clones, approximately 70% of them present only once. The sequencing used peripheral blood mononuclear cells (PBMCs), collected from a glioma patient whose treatment included an IDH1 peptide vaccine. This TCR derives from a man aged 18 to 30 with glioma. Some clones in this sample may be carry-over from other donors' samples. The rearrangement links TRBV7-8 to TRBJ2-1, with a tentative D call TRBD2 (6 bases). The CDR3 sequence is CASSLALGGVSYNEQFF. In DNA, the CDR3 is TGTGCCAGCAGCTTAGCCCTCGGCGGGGTCTCCTACAATGAGCAGTTCTTC.